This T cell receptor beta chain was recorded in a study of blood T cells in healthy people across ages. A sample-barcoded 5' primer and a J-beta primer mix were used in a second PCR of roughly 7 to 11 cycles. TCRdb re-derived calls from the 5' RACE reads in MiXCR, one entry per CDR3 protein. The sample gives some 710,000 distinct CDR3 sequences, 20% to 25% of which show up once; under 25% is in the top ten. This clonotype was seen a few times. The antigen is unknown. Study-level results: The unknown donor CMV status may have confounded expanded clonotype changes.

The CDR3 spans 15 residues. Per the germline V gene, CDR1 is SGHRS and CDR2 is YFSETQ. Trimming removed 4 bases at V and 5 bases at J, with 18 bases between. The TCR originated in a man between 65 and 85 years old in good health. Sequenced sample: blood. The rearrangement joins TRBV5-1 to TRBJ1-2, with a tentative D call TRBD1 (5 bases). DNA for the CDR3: TGCGCCAGCAGCACCCCCGGTACAGGAGATTATGGCTACACCTTC. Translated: CASSTPGTGDYGYTF. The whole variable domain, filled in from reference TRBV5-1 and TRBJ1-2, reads KAGVTQTPRYLIKTRGQQVTLSCSPISGHRSVSWYQQTPGQGLQFLFEYFSETQRNKGNFPGRFSGRQFSNSRSEMNVSTLELGDSALYLCASSTPGTGDYGYTFGSGTRLTVV.